The rows below give T cell receptor beta chains drawn from one sample of a study of blood T cell repertoires in COVID-19. Only in-frame clones appear in the TCRdb table, and some are missing; sequencing was by immunoSEQ multiplex PCR. The data show some 250,000 clones, more than 75% seen once. Sequenced input: PBMCs or T cells enriched from blood (not recorded which). Receptors originate from a woman in her forties with acute COVID-19. Both conserved end residues are part of each CDR3. Each record gives: J gene, D gene, V gene, clone size, CDR3 DNA, CDR3 protein. D genes are given only for firm matches. The listing skips clone size in some rows; elsewhere it reads once, few, many or a size class.

j_call: TRBJ2-1; d_call: TRBD1; v_call: TRBV5-1; clone_size: .; cdr3_nt: TGCGCCAGCAGCGACCGACAGGGGGTCAACAATGAGCAGTTCTTC; cdr3_aa: CASSDRQGVNNEQFF
j_call: TRBJ2-1; d_call: .; v_call: TRBV2; clone_size: .; cdr3_nt: TGTGCCAGCAGTTCCGGAAGACATAATGAGCAGTTCTTC; cdr3_aa: CASSSGRHNEQFF
j_call: TRBJ2-7; d_call: TRBD2; v_call: TRBV2; clone_size: .; cdr3_nt: TGTGCCACGGGACTAGCGGGAGCCGCGGACGAGCAGTACTTC; cdr3_aa: CATGLAGAADEQYF
j_call: TRBJ2-1; d_call: .; v_call: TRBV7-2; clone_size: .; cdr3_nt: TGTGCCAGCAGCTTACCCCTTGCGGAGTCCTCCTACAATGAGCAGTTCTTC; cdr3_aa: CASSLPLAESSYNEQFF
j_call: TRBJ2-5; d_call: .; v_call: TRBV27; clone_size: once; cdr3_nt: TGTGCCAGCAGTATTAACGGACTCCCGACGGGGACCCAGTACTTC; cdr3_aa: CASSINGLPTGTQYF
j_call: TRBJ2-1; d_call: .; v_call: TRBV9; clone_size: .; cdr3_nt: TGTGCCAGCAGCGTAAGTGGGGACACTATCAATGAGCAGTTCTTC; cdr3_aa: CASSVSGDTINEQFF
j_call: TRBJ1-6; d_call: .; v_call: TRBV10-3; clone_size: .; cdr3_nt: TGTGCCATCGGGACACAACCTTCACCCCTCCACTTT; cdr3_aa: CAIGTQPSPLHF
j_call: TRBJ1-6; d_call: TRBD1; v_call: TRBV2; clone_size: .; cdr3_nt: TGTGCCCAGGGGGCCCTGAATAATTCACCCCTCCACTTT; cdr3_aa: CAQGALNNSPLHF
j_call: TRBJ2-1; d_call: TRBD2; v_call: TRBV29-1; clone_size: .; cdr3_nt: TGCAGCGTTAACCGAGCGGGAGGGCCGGTCAATGAGCAGTTCTTC; cdr3_aa: CSVNRAGGPVNEQFF
j_call: TRBJ1-3; d_call: TRBD1; v_call: TRBV7-2; clone_size: .; cdr3_nt: TGTGCCAGCAGCCGGGACAGTCGAAACACCATATATTTT; cdr3_aa: CASSRDSRNTIYF
j_call: TRBJ1-4; d_call: .; v_call: TRBV5-8; clone_size: .; cdr3_nt: TGTGCCAGCAACATGGGAGATAATGAAAAACTGTTTTTT; cdr3_aa: CASNMGDNEKLFF
j_call: TRBJ1-2; d_call: .; v_call: TRBV5-1; clone_size: .; cdr3_nt: TGCGCCAGCAGCTTGGACGGGGGCTATGGCTACACCTTC; cdr3_aa: CASSLDGGYGYTF
j_call: TRBJ1-4; d_call: .; v_call: TRBV5-1; clone_size: .; cdr3_nt: TGCGCCAGCAGCTTGAACTTTGGAACTAATGAAAAACTGTTTTTT; cdr3_aa: CASSLNFGTNEKLFF
j_call: TRBJ2-7; d_call: TRBD2; v_call: TRBV6-6; clone_size: .; cdr3_nt: TGTGCCAGCAGCTCTAGCGGGAGGGCCGCTTACGAGCAGTACTTC; cdr3_aa: CASSSSGRAAYEQYF